The T cell receptor beta chain under discussion was sequenced for a study of blood T cell repertoires in COVID-19. In the study overall: Italy, Spain and the United States were the sources of the convalescent and acute COVID-19 samples. Nucleic acid was either cDNA or gDNA, and it came from T cells, B-cell-depleted T cells, or PBMCs.

Trimming took 8 bases from V and 5 from J; bases not matched to a gene: 8. Germline V gene data show CDR1 as SNHLY and CDR2 as FYNNEI. The CDR3 runs to 14 residues. Here immunoSEQ multiplex PCR was the method, and the copy in TCRdb shows in-frame clones only, minus some. This sample carries 150,000 to 200,000 clones, roughly 79% of them seen once, and the ten largest clones take about 24%. The clonotype was recovered from a woman aged 80 or over with acute or convalescent COVID-19. The V call is TRBV2, the J call TRBJ2-1; 8 bases match TRBD1. Source material: peripheral blood. The CDR3 bases are TGTGCCAGCGGCCGGGACAGGATAGACAATGAGCAGTTCTTC. It codes for CASGRDRIDNEQFF.